Listed here is a single T cell receptor beta chain. Its target is unknown. The sample originates from a study of T-cell memory formation after mild COVID-19. Study at large: The TCR clusters were mostly specific to one donor.

The study's findings and limits: Among contracting clones, CD4+ were mainly CM/EM and CD8+ enriched in EMRA. The study found balanced CD4/CD8 in clones contracting day 15 to 85 and a CD4+ lean in later expanders.

The TCR alpha and TCR beta cDNA libraries, bearing sample barcodes and UMIs, were generated by 5'RACE using constant-segment primers. MiXCR, applied by TCRdb to the 5' RACE reads, yields one record per CDR3 protein. Among about 390,000 distinct CDR3 sequences listed, 15% to 20% were seen once. Per the germline V gene, CDR1 is SGHTA and CDR2 is FQGTGA. V was shortened by 1 base and J by 5 bases, with 14 bases between the two germline ends. The CDR3 has 16 amino acids. The clonotype comes from a young man who had mild COVID-19 (a few samples of this study predate the infection). Cell type and time point are not known. The sequenced sample consisted of PBMCs or a T cell subset sorted from them (not recorded which). V usage is TRBV7-3 and J usage is TRBJ2-2; a possible D gene is TRBD1 (5 bases). This CDR3 is CASSLIPGQRTGELFF. DNA of the CDR3: TGTGCCAGCAGCTTAATTCCAGGGCAGCGAACCGGGGAGCTGTTTTTT.